Following are 8 T cell receptor beta chains from one sample sequenced in a study of blood T cell repertoires in COVID-19. Generated by immunoSEQ multiplex PCR, the TCRdb table keeps only in-frame clones and is missing some. The sample lists tens of thousands of clones; 70% to 90% were seen once. The source material was peripheral blood. These receptors came from a man in his 70s with acute or convalescent COVID-19.

The rearrangement links TRBV6-6 to TRBJ2-1; 7 bases match TRBD2. Germline V gives CDR1 MNHNY, CDR2 SVGAGI (reference sequence). The trim removed 5 bases at V and 9 bases at J, leaving 10 bases unmatched. This CDR3 has 14 residues. The CDR3 region is CASSGPGGRGEQFF. CDR3 nucleotide sequence: TGTGCCAGCAGTGGGCCCGGGGGGAGGGGTGAGCAGTTCTTC.

The chain combines TRBV6-5 with TRBJ1-6, with TRBD1 as a possible D gene (6 bases). The CDR3 is 13 amino acids. CDR1 and CDR2 (germline): MNHEY, SVGAGI. The V end was cut by 6 bases, the J end by 6 bases, with 9 bases between. CDR3: CASRAGANSPLHF. The CDR3 region has the DNA TGTGCCAGCAGAGCAGGGGCTAATTCACCCCTCCACTTT.

The rearrangement joins TRBV24-1 to TRBJ2-3; weak D call: TRBD2 (5 bases). Per the germline V gene, CDR1 is KGHDR and CDR2 is SFDVKD. V was clipped by 0 bases and J by 7 bases, with 16 bases between them. This CDR3 comprises 16 residues. The CDR3: CATSDLSGFNRHTQYF. The CDR3 DNA follows: TGTGCCACCAGTGATTTGTCGGGATTTAACCGCCATACGCAGTATTTT.

J is TRBJ2-7 and V is TRBV3-1 (or the pseudogene TRBV3-2), with D perhaps matching TRBD2 (6 bases). This CDR3 contains 15 residues. V lost 2 bases, J lost 4 bases, and 15 bases lay in between. Germline V gene data show CDR1 as LGHDT and CDR2 as YNNKEL (reference sequence). For the CDR3, the DNA is TGTGCCAGCAGCCAACAACCCGGGACTCCTTACGAGCAGTACTTC. Its protein product is CASSQQPGTPYEQYF.

This rearrangement joins TRBV30 to TRBJ1-4, with D perhaps matching TRBD1 (6 bases). The CDR3 sequence is 12 residues long. Germline CDR1 is GTSNPN and CDR2 is SVGIG (reference sequence). V gave up 7 bases and J gave up 2 bases, with 8 bases separating them. CDR3 coding DNA: TGTGCCTCCGGACAGACTAATGAAAAACTGTTTTTT. It encodes CASGQTNEKLFF.

The genes are TRBV2 and TRBJ2-7, with 12 bases that match TRBD2. The V segment lost 0 bases and the J segment 6 bases; nucleotides outside the gene matches: 3. Germline V gives CDR1 SNHLY, CDR2 FYNNEI. There are 15 residues in the CDR3. Written as DNA, the CDR3 is TGTGCCAGCAGTGAAGCGGCGACTAGCGGGAGCGAGCAGTACTTC. Its translation: CASSEAATSGSEQYF. Filled out from reference TRBV2 and TRBJ2-7, the complete variable domain reads EPEVTQTPSHQVTQMGQEVILRCVPISNHLYFYWYRQILGQKVEFLVSFYNNEISEKSEIFDDQFSVERPDGSNFTLKIRSTKLEDSAMYFCASSEAATSGSEQYFGPGTRLTVT.

This chain links TRBV4-3 with TRBJ2-3; 8 bases map to TRBD2. CDR3 size: 14 residues. Germline trimming cut 4 bases from V and 6 bases from J; bases unmatched to any gene: 6. Germline V gives CDR1 LGHNA, CDR2 YSLEER. The CDR3 sequence is CASSPGGAGDTQYF. CDR3 DNA: TGCGCCAGCAGCCCCGGGGGGGCGGGGGATACGCAGTATTTT.

The chain links TRBV9 to TRBJ2-1, with 14 nucleotides matching TRBD2. The V gene's germline CDR1 is SGDLS and CDR2 YYNGEE. The J segment lost 9 bases and the V segment lost 0 bases, leaving 5 bases of the junction unmatched. This CDR3 comprises 16 residues. CDR3 DNA sequence: TGTGCCAGCAGCGTAGGACTAGCGGGGGGGCCGATTGAGCAGTTCTTC. It yields the protein CASSVGLAGGPIEQFF.